This paragraph reports one T cell receptor (beta chain). The CDR3 runs 13 residues. V was clipped by 5 bases and J by 3 bases, with 8 bases between them. Germline V CDR1 and CDR2: LNHDA, SQIVND (reference sequence). This specimen comes from a study of cytomegalovirus exposure and HLA in healthy donors. PCR primers comprised 60 Vbeta and 13 Jbeta primers. Produced via immunoSEQ multiplex PCR; TCRdb's table is partial and in-frame only. The table lists around 120,000 clones, 79% of them singletons. Specimen: PBMCs. This chain links TRBV19 with TRBJ1-5, with unresolved D. This sequence originates from a man between 18 and 29 years old in good health and CMV-seronegative. This CDR3 reads CASSLYPNQPQHF. Here the CDR3 DNA reads TGTGCCAGTAGTCTATACCCCAATCAGCCCCAGCATTTT.